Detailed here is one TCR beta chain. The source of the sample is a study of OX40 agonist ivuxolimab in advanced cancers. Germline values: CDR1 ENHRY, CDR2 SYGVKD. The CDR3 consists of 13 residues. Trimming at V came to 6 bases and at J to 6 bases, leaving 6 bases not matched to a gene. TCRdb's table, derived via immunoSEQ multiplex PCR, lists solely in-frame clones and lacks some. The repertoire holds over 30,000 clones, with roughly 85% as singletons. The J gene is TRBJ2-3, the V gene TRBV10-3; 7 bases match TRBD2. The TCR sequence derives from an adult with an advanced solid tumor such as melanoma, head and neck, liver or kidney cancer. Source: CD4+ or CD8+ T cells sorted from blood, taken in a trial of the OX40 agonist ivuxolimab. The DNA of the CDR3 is TGTGCCATCAGGCGACTAGCTGGCGATACGCAGTATTTT. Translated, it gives CAIRRLAGDTQYF.